This TCR beta chain was recovered during a study of blood T cell repertoires in COVID-19. In the original workflow: Counts of nucleated cells, estimated from reference gene primer amplification, were obtained. Clones were read by immunoSEQ multiplex PCR, and TCRdb kept only the in-frame ones, dropping some. The D gene and trimming were derived from the DNA, and the V and J assignments and clone size from that table. This sample has hundreds of thousands of clones; 86% occur once, and the top ten carry roughly 13%. Patients at the Seattle site were enrolled during active infection and followed longitudinally. This CDR3 region has 15 residues. Germline V gene data show CDR1 as SGHTA and CDR2 as FQGNSA. V lost 4 bases, J lost 4 bases, and 5 bases stayed unmatched.

The receptor comes from a woman in her seventies with COVID-19, enrolled during active disease. The chain joins TRBV7-2 to TRBJ2-5, with 11 bases identical to TRBD1. Sequencing was done on a sample of peripheral blood. The chain's CDR3 is CASSSRGTGGETQYF. The CDR3 region has the DNA TGTGCCAGCAGCTCGCGGGGGACAGGGGGAGAGACCCAGTACTTC.